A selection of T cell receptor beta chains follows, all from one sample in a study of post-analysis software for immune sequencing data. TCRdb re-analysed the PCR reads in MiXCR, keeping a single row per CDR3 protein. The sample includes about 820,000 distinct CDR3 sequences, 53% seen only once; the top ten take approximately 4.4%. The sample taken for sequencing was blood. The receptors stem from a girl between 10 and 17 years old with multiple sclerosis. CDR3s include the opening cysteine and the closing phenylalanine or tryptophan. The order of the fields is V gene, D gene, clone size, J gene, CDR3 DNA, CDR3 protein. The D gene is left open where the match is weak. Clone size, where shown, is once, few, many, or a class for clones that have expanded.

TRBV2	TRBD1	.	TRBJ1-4	TGTGCCAGCAGTGATCGTGGCAGGGGGCGAGAAAAACTGTTTTTT	CASSDRGRGREKLFF
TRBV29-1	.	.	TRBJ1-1	TGCAGCATCGAAGAACCAGGCACCCTGAACACTGAAGCTTTCTTT	CSIEEPGTLNTEAFF
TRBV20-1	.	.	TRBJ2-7	TGCAGTGCTGGAGAGATCGGCCCCCACGAGCAGTACTTC	CSAGEIGPHEQYF
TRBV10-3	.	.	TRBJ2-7	TGTGCCATCAGGGAGACTAGAACCTACGAGCAGTACTTC	CAIRETRTYEQYF
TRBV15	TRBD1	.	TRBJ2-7	TGTGCCACCAGCAGAGATACTGGATGGGAGAGTCGGGACAGCTGTTACGAGCAGTACTTC	CATSRDTGWESRDSCYEQYF
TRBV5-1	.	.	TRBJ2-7	TGCGCCAGCAGCCCGGGATATGTGAACGAGCAGTACTTC	CASSPGYVNEQYF
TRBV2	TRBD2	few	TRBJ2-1	TGTGCCAGCAGTGAAGCTAGCGGGATCAATGAGCAGTTCTTC	CASSEASGINEQFF
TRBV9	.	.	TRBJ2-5	TGTGCCAGCAGCGCGTACTTGGAGGCAGAGACCCAGTACTTC	CASSAYLEAETQYF
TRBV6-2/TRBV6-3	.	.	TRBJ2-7	TGTGCCAGCAGTTACCCCTCCTACGAGCAGTACTTC	CASSYPSYEQYF
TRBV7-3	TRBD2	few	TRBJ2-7	TGTGCCAGCAGCTACCTAGCGGGGCCCTACGAGCAGTACTTC	CASSYLAGPYEQYF
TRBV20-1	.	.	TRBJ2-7	TGCAGTGCGAATAGCCAGAGGAGCTCCTACGAGCAGTACTTC	CSANSQRSSYEQYF
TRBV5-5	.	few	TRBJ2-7	TGTGCCAGCAGCCCATTCGGGGGCTACGAGCAGTACTTC	CASSPFGGYEQYF
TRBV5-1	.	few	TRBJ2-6	TGCGCCAGCAGCTTGGGACTCGGGATGTCCTCTGGGGCCAACGTCCTGACTTTC	CASSLGLGMSSGANVLTF
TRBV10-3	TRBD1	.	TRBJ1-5	TGTGCCATCAGTACTGACAGGGTTAGCAATCAGCCCCAGCATTTT	CAISTDRVSNQPQHF
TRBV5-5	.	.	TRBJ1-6	TGTGCCAGCAGCTCCCGGACGGGCGGGAATTCACCCCTCCACTTT	CASSSRTGGNSPLHF
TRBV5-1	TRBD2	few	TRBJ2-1	TGCGCCAGCAGCATCGGACTAGCGGGGAACAATGAGCAGTTCTTC	CASSIGLAGNNEQFF
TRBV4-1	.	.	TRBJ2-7	TGCGCCAGCAGCCAAACAAACAGGGCCTACGAGCAGTACTTC	CASSQTNRAYEQYF
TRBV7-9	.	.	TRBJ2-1	TGTGCCAGCAGCTTAGCGGATCTGCAGTTCTTC	CASSLADLQFF
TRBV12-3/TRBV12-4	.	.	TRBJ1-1	TGTGCCAGCAGGCCTGACCTTTGGAACACTGAAGCTTTCTTT	CASRPDLWNTEAFF
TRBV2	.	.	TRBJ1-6	TGTGCCAGCATTTGGGCCCGAGGGTCCTATAATTCACCCCTCCACTTT	CASIWARGSYNSPLHF
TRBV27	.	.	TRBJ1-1	TGTGCCAGCAGTTTGTCGGGGACCTCGAACACTGAAGCTTTCTTT	CASSLSGTSNTEAFF
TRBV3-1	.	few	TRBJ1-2	TGTGCCAGCAGCCATGGGACCAGAGCTAACTATGGCTACACCTTC	CASSHGTRANYGYTF
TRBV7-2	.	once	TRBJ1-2	TGTGCCAGCAGCTCCGCAAGCCAGGGGTTGGGAGCTAACTATGGCTACACCTTC	CASSSASQGLGANYGYTF
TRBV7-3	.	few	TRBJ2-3	TGTGCCAGCAGCTCAAGCTGGGCGGTCTCAGATACGCAGTATTTT	CASSSSWAVSDTQYF
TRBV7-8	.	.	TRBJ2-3	TGTGCCAGCAGCCGCAGGAGGGTCCTCAGTACAGATACGCAGTATTTT	CASSRRRVLSTDTQYF
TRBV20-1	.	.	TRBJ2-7	TGCAGTGCTAGAGGAGGGGCCGGGACGGCTCAATCCTACAAGCAGTACTTC	CSARGGAGTAQSYKQYF
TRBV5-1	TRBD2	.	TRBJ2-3	TGCGCCAGCAGCCCGACTGCTAGCGGGAGTAGCACAGATACGCAGTATTTT	CASSPTASGSSTDTQYF
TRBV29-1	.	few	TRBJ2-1	TGCAGCGTTGGGAACGGGGTCTGGCTTGAGCAGTTCTTC	CSVGNGVWLEQFF